These 6 T cell receptor beta chains share one sample of origin, sequenced in a study of Ad26.COV2.S vaccination and SARS-CoV-2 variants. Using immunoSEQ multiplex PCR, the repertoire was profiled, and TCRdb retains in-frame clones only, with some absent. The sample yields roughly 350,000 clones, 75% to 90% seen once. The treatment is: around 19 received Ad26.COV2.S at low or high dose, single or two shots; several received placebo; per-sample allocation not given. Sampling was performed 63 days after the first vaccine or placebo injection. The sequencing used peripheral blood, collected in a trial of Ad26.COV2.S vaccine versus placebo. The origin of the receptors is a person between 18 and 59 years old who received the Ad26.COV2.S COVID-19 vaccine or a placebo.

The chain joins TRBV7-2 to TRBJ1-5, with unresolved D. Germline CDR1 and CDR2: SGHTA and FQGNSA. Between the trimmed V and J ends, which lost 7 bases and 3 bases, there was a span of 10 bases. This CDR3 has 13 amino acids. The CDR3 coding sequence is TGTGCCAGCACTTACGGATACAATCAGCCCCAGCATTTT. It yields the protein CASTYGYNQPQHF.

The chain uses TRBV3-1 (or the pseudogene TRBV3-2) and TRBJ2-3, with unresolved D. The CDR3 is 15 amino acids. Germline CDR1 reads LGHDT; CDR2 reads YNNKEL (reference sequence). Trimming took off 1 base at V and 2 bases at J, with 10 bases between the two ends. CDR3 bases: TGTGCCAGCAGCCAAGCCCCAGGATCCACAGATACGCAGTATTTT. Translation gives CASSQAPGSTDTQYF.

The J gene is TRBJ1-5, the V gene TRBV2, with 8 bases lining up with TRBD1. The germline V gene encodes CDR1 SNHLY and CDR2 FYNNEI. This CDR3 is built from 15 residues. The V segment lost 4 bases and the J segment 4 bases; nucleotides outside the gene matches: 6. The CDR3 nucleotides are TGTGCCAGCAGTGCTGGGACAGGCACTAATCAGCCCCAGCATTTT. It encodes CASSAGTGTNQPQHF.

The count of this clone is one. The CDR3 is CASSLNGGDQETQYF. DNA of the CDR3: TGTGCCAGCAGCTTAAATGGAGGGGATCAAGAGACCCAGTACTTC. The gene calls are TRBV7-7 and TRBJ2-5, with TRBD2 as a possible D gene (6 bases). Germline V CDR1 and CDR2: SSHAT, FNYEAQ (reference sequence). The CDR3 spans 15 residues. V was clipped by 2 bases and J by 2 bases, with 12 bases between them.

This clone showed up just a few times. The chain links TRBV12-3 or TRBV12-4 to TRBJ1-2, with a tentative D call TRBD1 (6 bases). This CDR3 is built from 13 residues. V lost 5 bases to trimming and J lost 3 bases, with 10 bases between them. The CDR3 nucleotides read TGTGCCAGCAGTCAGGACAGCCACTATGGCTACACCTTC. It translates to CASSQDSHYGYTF.

Only one count was recorded for this clone. This chain links TRBV28 with TRBJ2-7; D might be TRBD1 (5 bases). CDR3 length equals 12 residues. V lost 1 base, J lost 5 bases, and 6 bases lay in between. Germline CDR1 reads MDHEN; CDR2 reads SYDVKM. The CDR3 here is CASSLLGDEQYF. CDR3 bases: TGTGCCAGCAGTTTATTAGGGGACGAGCAGTACTTC.